This TCR beta chain was profiled in a study of T cell repertoires in cytomegalovirus infection. Background on the study: CMV epitopes in the study were HLA-C-restricted (recently identified) and HLA-B-restricted (well studied). Public TCR beta signatures marked donors with CMV infection and the matching HLA. Study findings and constraints: Ex vivo responses were dominated by HLA-C-restricted CMV-specific TCR beta clonotypes. Totalled public TCR beta family frequency picked out people who carried CMV plus the relevant HLA.

This CDR3 has 13 residues. Per germline, CDR1 MNHNS and CDR2 SASEGT. As concerns this clonotype: Its antigen is currently unknown. One end of the junction does not line up with germline, which may come from a read error.

TCRdb re-analysed the reads in MiXCR, keeping a single row per CDR3 protein. This table holds some 480,000 distinct CDR3 sequences, roughly a third found once. The gene calls are TRBV6-1 and TRBJ2-7; TRBD2 aligns across 8 bases. The source of this sequence is a human donor in good health (CMV status not recorded). Some clones in this sample may be carry-over from other donors' samples. The sample consisted of cultured PBMCs, taken from culture after CMV antigen stimulation. Written as DNA, the CDR3 is TGTGCCAGCAGTTCGATCTTTAAAGCGGGAGCCTCCTTC. Translating gives CASSSIFKAGASF.